A single sample is the source of the 3 T cell receptor beta chains below, sequenced in a study of regulatory T cells in long-lasting Graves disease. Time point of the sample: newly diagnosed GD, antithyroid drugs for less than 3 months. Generation of the TCR library employed RNA extracted from PBMCs. Library construction for TCR beta used iRepertoire HTBI primers and Arm-PCR of CDR3 regions. TCRdb recomputed calls from the multiplex PCR reads with MiXCR, one row per CDR3 protein. Here the sample spans some 200,000 distinct CDR3 sequences, 15% to 20% being singletons. This same sample was also taken into another study, of T cells in Graves' hyperthyroidism and ophthalmopathy.

The sequencing used peripheral blood mononuclear cells (PBMCs), collected at new diagnosis, from a patient treated with antithyroid drugs. Every receptor here comes from a woman aged 25-40 years with Graves disease.

CDR3 bases: TGCGCCAGCAGCCAACCCGGGACAGACTATGGCTACACCTTC. It translates to CASSQPGTDYGYTF. The chain joins TRBV4-1 to TRBJ1-2; TRBD1 matches at 7 bases. With V trimmed by 2 bases and J by 3 bases, 3 bases remained unmatched. CDR3 length: 14 residues. Germline lookup yields CDR1 MGHRA and CDR2 YSYEKL.

This clonotype was counted only a few times. The rearrangement links TRBV27 to TRBJ2-5; no definite D call. V was shortened by 5 bases and J by 4 bases, with 17 bases between the two germline ends. Per the germline V gene, CDR1 is MNHEY and CDR2 is SMNVEV (reference sequence). The CDR3 extends over 15 amino acids. The CDR3 sequence: CASSLYTTTLETQYF. The CDR3 nucleotides read TGTGCCAGCAGTCTATACACGACAACCTTAGAGACCCAGTACTTC.

This clonotype has a count of ten or more. The chain joins TRBV28 to TRBJ2-7, with 9 bases fitting TRBD1. Germline assignment: CDR1 MDHEN and CDR2 SYDVKM. CDR3 length: 16 residues. With 4 bases clipped from V and 1 base from J, the junction kept 8 bases outside the gene matches. For the CDR3, the DNA is TGTGCCAGCAGTTCCTTCGGGACAGGGTTGTCCTACGAGCAGTACTTC. Its translation is CASSSFGTGLSYEQYF. Looking up the rest from reference TRBV28 and TRBJ2-7 gives the full variable domain: DVKVTQSSRYLVKRTGEKVFLECVQDMDHENMFWYRQDPGLGLRLIYFSYDVKMKEKGDIPEGYSVSREKKERFSLILESASTNQTSMYLCASSSFGTGLSYEQYFGPGTRLTVT.